The present TCR beta chain was sequenced within a study of blood T cell dynamics during melanoma immunotherapy (dated by TCRdb to 2018 to 2020). In the study overall: All patients had metastatic melanoma and were given first-line pembrolizumab or nivolumab plus ipilimumab as standard of care in the United Kingdom. To find early correlates of response, peripheral T cell receptor repertoires were profiled in metastatic melanoma patients before and after one cycle of checkpoint inhibitor therapy. A training cohort was formed from consecutive patients, and a further independent group of patients from the same centre was pooled into an external validation set.

This clone was counted a single time. This clone's antigen is unknown. No quality values exist for individual bases; no much larger clone is one base distant. A fixed 350 ng of DNA was loaded for every bulk PBMC sample. The immunoSEQ TCRb Assay kit was used according to manufacturer instructions to amplify TCR beta CDR3 sequences from genomic DNA. The KAPA Library Quantification Kit for Illumina platforms was used to quantify the pooled libraries by qPCR. Sequencing of the pooled libraries was done on an Illumina NextSeq 500, with clustering at about 0.55-1.2 pM. Per the authors' processing: TCR data were analyzed with immunoSEQ ANALYZER and the R LymphoSeq package. A rearrangement efficiency score was calculated as productive divided by the sum of productive and non-productive CDR3 sequences. Clonality was measured with the Gini coefficient and diversity with the Renyi index at alpha=1, compared pairwise between timepoints within each patient. In LymphoSeq, clonal relatedness was computed with an edit distance of 3 and repertoire similarity was computed with the Bhattacharyya coefficient. Linear discriminant analysis on week-3 changes in clonality and diversity was built with the R MASS and caret packages to classify response. TCRdb took this table from immuneACCESS and kept in-frame rearrangements with V and J called. Such tables lack part of the clones; where checked against another copy, unresolved V genes explain under half of the gap, and the rest is unexplained. Clone size and the V and J calls come from that table; the DNA yielded D and trimming. The sample table holds some 15,000 clones, of which 90% to 95% were seen once. In total, the top ten clones hold around 0.99% of the sample.

What the time point label conveys for this sample: week 3, after first cycle of checkpoint inhibitor. Blood samples were collected before treatment (T0) and at week 3 (W3), after the first cycle of checkpoint blockade. Except for a couple of patients with rapid clinical progression, response was assessed 12 weeks after the first infusion by RECIST 1.1; disease control meant complete response, partial response or stable disease. Patients were not eligible if they had prior systemic cancer treatment, concomitant immunosuppressant therapy or synchronous other active malignancies. Both bulk PBMC and plasma cell-free DNA were sequenced for TCR beta so that circulating cells and T cell turnover could be tracked. Lymphoprep and SepMate tubes were used to isolate PBMC from blood, and red cell lysis was then performed. QIAamp DNA Blood Mini kits were used to extract DNA from PBMC and from sorted T cell subsets.

Counted from cysteine to phenylalanine, this CDR3 has 16 amino acids. Of all the DNA, just the CDR3 is kept, 48 bases in frame from base 1. Trimming at the junction amounts to 2 bases on V and 4 bases on J, and the germline ends lie 16 bases apart. Taken from the germline V gene, the CDR1 and CDR2 loops are SGDLS and YYNGEE. Overall results and qualifications from the work: A bifurcated reorganization of the PBMC repertoire at W3, with increased clonality or increased diversity, was observed in patients who later achieved disease control, unlike in progressors. The study could not determine whether the T cell clones driving repertoire changes were melanoma-specific or reflected general immune activation. The relatively small sample size was acknowledged as something that could potentially limit how far the results can be generalized.

The receptor was derived from a human donor with melanoma. The rearranged chain carries TRBV9 and TRBJ2-1, with the D call perhaps TRBD1 or TRBD2, as 7 bases match in each case. Sample: blood, taken from a patient treated with checkpoint blockade. The CDR3 is CASSVAGQRGYNEQFF. The sequenced DNA is TGTGCCAGCAGCGTCGCGGGACAGCGGGGATACAATGAGCAGTTCTTC. Reference TRBV9 and TRBJ2-1 genes cover what lies past the CDR3, so the full variable domain is DSGVTQTPKHLITATGQRVTLRCSPRSGDLSVYWYQQSLDQGLQFLIQYYNGEERAKGNILERFSAQQFPDLHSELNLSSLELGDSALYFCASSVAGQRGYNEQFFGPGTRLTVL.